The source of this T cell receptor beta chain is a study of blood T cells in healthy people across ages. Primed by a sample-barcoded 5' primer and a J-beta primer mix, a second PCR proceeded for about 6 to 11 cycles. MiXCR, run by TCRdb on the 5' RACE reads, gives a single entry per CDR3 protein. The top ten clones hold roughly 22% of a sample with about 800,000 distinct CDR3 sequences, more than 45% of them seen once. To note about this clonotype: Its target is not known.

General study results and limits: What prevented conclusive comparison of naive and antigen-experienced cells was that PBMCs were unsorted.

Germline V gene data show CDR1 as KGHDR and CDR2 as SFDVKD. CDR3 length equals 14 residues. Trimming took off 7 bases at V and 0 bases at J, with 12 bases between the two ends. Sample: blood. The rearrangement joins TRBV24-1 to TRBJ2-7; possibly TRBD1 for D (6 bases). This clonotype originated in a young man in good health. CDR3 sequence (DNA): TGTGCCACCAGCCCGGGACATAGCTCCTACGAGCAGTACTTC. Protein product: CATSPGHSSYEQYF.